This TCR beta chain is from a study of T cell responses to AZD1222 COVID-19 vaccine. With regard to this clone: Its antigen is unidentified.

Study observations and caveats: Nearly half of spike-specific TCRs reportedly target unmutated variant regions. Of the AZD1222 recipients, only 5 to 7 were seropositive at baseline. The donor cohort was predominantly white British with a female majority, and clonal diversity may have been underestimated.

With 3 bases removed from V and 8 bases from J, the gap between germline ends came to 22 bases. The CDR3 runs 16 residues. From germline, CDR1 is DFQATT and CDR2 SNEGSKA (reference sequence). Produced via immunoSEQ multiplex PCR; TCRdb's table is partial and in-frame only. The sample includes over 65,000 clones, around nine tenths of them seen just once. Second-dose intervals of approximately 4 or approximately 12 weeks were pooled. The clonotype originates from an adult who received the AZD1222 COVID-19 vaccine. The sequencing here drew on peripheral blood, taken 28 days after the second AZD1222 dose. The rearrangement links TRBV20-1 to TRBJ2-2, with TRBD1 as a possible D gene (7 bases). The CDR3 coding sequence is TGCAGTGCTAGTACCGGCGAGAACAGGGGAGGTGGGGAGCTGTTTTTT. It translates to CSASTGENRGGGELFF.